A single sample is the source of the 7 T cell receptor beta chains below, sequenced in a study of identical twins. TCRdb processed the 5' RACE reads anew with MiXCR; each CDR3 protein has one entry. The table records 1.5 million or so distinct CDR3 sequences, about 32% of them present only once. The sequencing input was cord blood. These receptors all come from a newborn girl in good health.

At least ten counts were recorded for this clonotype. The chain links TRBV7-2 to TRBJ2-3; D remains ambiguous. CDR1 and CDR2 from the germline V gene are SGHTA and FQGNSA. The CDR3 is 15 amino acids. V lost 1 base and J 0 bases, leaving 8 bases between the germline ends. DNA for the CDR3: TGTGCCAGCAGCTTAGAGCGCCGAAGCACAGATACGCAGTATTTT. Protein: CASSLERRSTDTQYF.

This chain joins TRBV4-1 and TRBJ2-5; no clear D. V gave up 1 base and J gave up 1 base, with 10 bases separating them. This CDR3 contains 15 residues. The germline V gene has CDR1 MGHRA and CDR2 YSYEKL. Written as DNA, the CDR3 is TGCGCCAGCAGCCAAGTATTTTGGCTCCAAGAGACCCAGTACTTC. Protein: CASSQVFWLQETQYF.

The CDR3 loop is CAILPSANTGELFF. DNA of the CDR3: TGTGCCATCCTTCCGTCCGCGAACACCGGGGAGCTGTTTTTT. The J gene is TRBJ2-2, the V gene TRBV10-3, with no clear D. Trimming took 8 bases from V and 0 from J, leaving 10 bases between them. Germline lookup yields CDR1 ENHRY and CDR2 SYGVKD. The CDR3 has 14 residues.

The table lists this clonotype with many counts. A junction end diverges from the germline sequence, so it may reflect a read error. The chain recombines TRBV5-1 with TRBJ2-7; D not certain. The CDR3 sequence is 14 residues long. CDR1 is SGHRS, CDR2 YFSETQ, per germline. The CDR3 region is CASSLVVSSYEQYF. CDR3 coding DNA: TGTGCCAGCAGTTTAGTAGTATCCTCCTACGAGCAGTACTTC. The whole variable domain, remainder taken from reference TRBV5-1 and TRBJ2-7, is KAGVTQTPRYLIKTRGQQVTLSCSPISGHRSVSWYQQTPGQGLQFLFEYFSETQRNKGNFPGRFSGRQFSNSRSEMNVSTLELGDSALYLCASSLVVSSYEQYFGPGTRLTVT.

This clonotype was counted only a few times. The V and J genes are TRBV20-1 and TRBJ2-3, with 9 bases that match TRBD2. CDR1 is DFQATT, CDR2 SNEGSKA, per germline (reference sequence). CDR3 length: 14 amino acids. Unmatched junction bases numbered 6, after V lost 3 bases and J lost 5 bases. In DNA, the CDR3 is TGCAGTGCTAGCCCTAGCGGGACTAGAGATACGCAGTATTTT. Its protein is CSASPSGTRDTQYF.

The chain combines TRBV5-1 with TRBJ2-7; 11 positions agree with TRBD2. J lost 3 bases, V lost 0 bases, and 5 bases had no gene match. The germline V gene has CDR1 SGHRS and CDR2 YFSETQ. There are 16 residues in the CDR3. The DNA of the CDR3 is TGCGCCAGCAGCTTGGTCACCGGGACTAGCGGCTACGAGCAGTACTTC. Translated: CASSLVTGTSGYEQYF.

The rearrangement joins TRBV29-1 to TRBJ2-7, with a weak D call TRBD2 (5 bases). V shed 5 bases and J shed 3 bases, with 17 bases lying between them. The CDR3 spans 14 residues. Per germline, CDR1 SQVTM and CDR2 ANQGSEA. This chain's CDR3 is CSVLSSTDCYEQYF. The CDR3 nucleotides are TGCAGCGTTCTTTCTAGCACCGACTGCTACGAGCAGTACTTC.